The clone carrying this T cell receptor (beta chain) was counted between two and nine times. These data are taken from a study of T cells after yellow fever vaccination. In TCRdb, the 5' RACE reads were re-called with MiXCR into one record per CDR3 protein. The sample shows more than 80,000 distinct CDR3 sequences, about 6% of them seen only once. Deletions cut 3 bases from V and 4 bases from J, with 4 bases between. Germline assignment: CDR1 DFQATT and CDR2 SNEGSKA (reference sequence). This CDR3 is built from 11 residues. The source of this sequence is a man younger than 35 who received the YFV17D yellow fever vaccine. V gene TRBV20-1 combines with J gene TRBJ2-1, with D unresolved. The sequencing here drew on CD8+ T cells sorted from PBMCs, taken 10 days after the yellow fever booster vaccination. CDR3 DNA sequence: TGCAGTGCTAGTGATTACAATGAGCAGTTCTTC. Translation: CSASDYNEQFF.